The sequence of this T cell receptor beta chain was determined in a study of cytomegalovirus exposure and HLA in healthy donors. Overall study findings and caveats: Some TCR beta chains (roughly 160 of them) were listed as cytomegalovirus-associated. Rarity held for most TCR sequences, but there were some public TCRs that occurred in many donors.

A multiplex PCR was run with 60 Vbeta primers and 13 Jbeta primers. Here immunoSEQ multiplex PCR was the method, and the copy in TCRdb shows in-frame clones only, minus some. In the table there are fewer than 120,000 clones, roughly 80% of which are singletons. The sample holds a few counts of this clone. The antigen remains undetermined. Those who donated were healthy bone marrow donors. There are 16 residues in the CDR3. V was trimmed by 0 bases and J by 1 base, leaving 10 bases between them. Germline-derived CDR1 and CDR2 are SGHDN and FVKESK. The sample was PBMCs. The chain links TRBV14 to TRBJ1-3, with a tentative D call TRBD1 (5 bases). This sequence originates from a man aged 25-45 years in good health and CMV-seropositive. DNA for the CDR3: TGTGCCAGCAGCCAAGATCTCTACAGGTCTGGAAACACCATATATTTT. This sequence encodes CASSQDLYRSGNTIYF.